The 12 T cell receptor beta chains given below trace back to one sample, sequenced in a study of cytomegalovirus exposure and HLA in healthy donors. The PCR made use of 60 Vbeta and 13 Jbeta primers. TCRdb keeps only in-frame clones here, not all; method: immunoSEQ multiplex PCR. This sample has about 170,000 clones, with 70% to 80% found just once. Sequenced input: PBMCs. These receptors were obtained from a female donor in good health and CMV-seronegative.

This chain joins TRBV2 and TRBJ2-1; 8 bases line up with TRBD1. The V and J ends lost 7 bases and 6 bases, in that order; junction bases with no gene match: 8. The CDR3 length is 14 residues. Germline V gives CDR1 SNHLY, CDR2 FYNNEI. CDR3 bases: TGTGCCAGCAAGGGACAGGCCAAGACCAATGAGCAGTTCTTC. It is translated as CASKGQAKTNEQFF.

This clone showed up just once. This rearrangement joins TRBV6-5 to TRBJ2-5; 9 bases map to TRBD2. The tail of the sequence fits TRBJ2-7 better, so the J call may be wrong. Germline values: CDR1 MNHEY, CDR2 SVGAGI. This CDR3 spans 15 amino acids. CDR3 residues: CASGFLAGVSNEQYF. Here the CDR3 DNA reads TGTGCCAGCGGATTTTTAGCGGGAGTTTCCAACGAGCAGTACTTC.

Here the CDR3 reads CAWGIAGGGETQYF. The CDR3 bases are TGTGCCTGGGGGATAGCGGGAGGGGGGGAGACCCAGTACTTC. The chain is built from TRBV30 and TRBJ2-5; 11 nucleotides align to TRBD2. Germline V gene data show CDR1 as GTSNPN and CDR2 as SVGIG (reference sequence). Trimming took 5 bases from V and 5 from J; bases not matched to a gene: 7. CDR3 length: 14 residues.

Here the CDR3 DNA reads TGTGCCACCAGCAGCCGGGACAGGGGGCTGGAGACCCAGTACTTC. Its protein is CATSSRDRGLETQYF. The V gene is TRBV15, the J gene TRBJ2-5, with 12 bases aligning to TRBD1. V lost 3 bases to trimming and J lost 5 bases; unmatched junction nucleotides: 4. CDR3 length: 15 amino acids. Germline values: CDR1 LNHNV, CDR2 YYDKDF (reference sequence).

The chain is built from TRBV2 and TRBJ2-3; 9 nucleotides line up with TRBD1. The CDR3 has 15 amino acids. Germline-derived CDR1 and CDR2 are SNHLY and FYNNEI. With 2 bases clipped from V and 3 bases from J, the junction kept 3 bases outside the gene matches. CDR3 sequence reads: CASSESDRGTDTQYF. In DNA, the CDR3 is TGTGCCAGCAGTGAATCGGACAGGGGAACAGATACGCAGTATTTT.

The chain employs TRBV10-3 and TRBJ2-7; the match to TRBD1 covers 7 bases. V lost 8 bases to trimming and J lost 2 bases; unmatched junction nucleotides: 9. CDR1 is ENHRY, CDR2 SYGVKD, per germline. The CDR3 covers 14 residues. The CDR3 region is CAIHRGEGAYEQYF. CDR3 bases: TGTGCCATCCACAGGGGTGAGGGTGCCTACGAGCAGTACTTC.

In this sample, this clone turned up a few times. The J gene is TRBJ1-1, the V gene TRBV4-3; 7 nucleotides match TRBD1. The germline V gene has CDR1 LGHNA and CDR2 YSLEER. J lost 2 bases, V lost 0 bases, and 3 bases had no gene match. This CDR3 is 15 amino acids long. CDR3 region: CASSQEGTVNTEAFF. Written as DNA, the CDR3 is TGCGCCAGCAGCCAAGAGGGGACAGTTAACACTGAAGCTTTCTTT.

J is TRBJ1-5 and V is TRBV15, with a tentative D call TRBD1 (6 bases). The CDR3 extends over 17 amino acids. The V gene's germline CDR1 is LNHNV and CDR2 YYDKDF (reference sequence). V was cut by 5 bases and J by 0 bases, with 17 bases left in between. The CDR3 nucleotides read TGTGCCACCAGCGGGTTGACAGGAAAACATAGCAATCAGCCCCAGCATTTT. Protein: CATSGLTGKHSNQPQHF.

The chain employs TRBV7-2 and TRBJ1-3; D is unresolved. The CDR3 runs to 15 residues. Looked up from germline, CDR1 is SGHTA and CDR2 is FQGNSA. V gave up 1 base and J gave up 0 bases, with 7 bases separating them. For the CDR3, the DNA is TGTGCCAGCAGCTTAGGAGGATACTCTGGAAACACCATATATTTT. This sequence encodes CASSLGGYSGNTIYF. Full variable domain (rest looked up from reference TRBV7-2 and TRBJ1-3): GAGVSQSPSNKVTEKGKDVELRCDPISGHTALYWYRQSLGQGLEFLIYFQGNSAPDKSGLPSDRFSAERTGGSVSTLTIQRTQQEDSAVYLCASSLGGYSGNTIYFGEGSWLTVV.

The chain has TRBV5-1 and TRBJ2-5; D may be TRBD1 (7 bases). CDR1 and CDR2 from the germline V gene are SGHRS and YFSETQ. This CDR3 comprises 14 residues. V lost 4 bases and J lost 5, with 15 bases in between. The CDR3 sequence is CASSAGQSWETQYF. The CDR3, as DNA: TGCGCCAGCAGCGCGGGACAGTCCTGGGAGACCCAGTACTTC.

The gene calls are TRBV2 and TRBJ1-6; D is undetermined. Trimming took 4 bases from V and 8 from J, leaving 18 bases between them. The CDR3 runs to 16 residues. Per germline, CDR1 SNHLY and CDR2 FYNNEI. The CDR3 DNA follows: TGTGCCAGCAGTGTAAAAGGCGCGGCAATCTATTCACCCCTCCACTTT. As protein: CASSVKGAAIYSPLHF.

This chain links TRBV11-2 with TRBJ2-5; TRBD1 might be the D (6 bases). V was trimmed by 2 bases and J by 0 bases, leaving 13 bases between them. CDR1 and CDR2 from the germline V gene are SGHAT and FQNNGV. The CDR3 length is 16 residues. The CDR3 coding sequence is TGTGCCAGCAGCTTATCCCCCGGACAGTACCAAGAGACCCAGTACTTC. Amino acids: CASSLSPGQYQETQYF.